These 6 T cell receptor beta chains originate from one sample sequenced in a study of low-dose radiotherapy and immunotherapy resistance in tumors. As to time point: after trial treatment. Treatment described: LDRT plus nivolumab, ipilimumab, low-dose cyclophosphamide and aspirin (RACIN trial). With TRAV- and TRBV-specific primers, first-strand cDNA was made, covering the alpha and beta chains. Amplification, which lasted around 21 PCR cycles, used a constant-region primer and V-primer adapter to amplify TCRs. Via MiXCR, TCRdb re-called the reads, giving one row per CDR3 protein. The sample records about 97,000 distinct CDR3 sequences, about a fifth being singletons. The sample was PBMCs, taken after low-dose radiotherapy plus immunotherapy. The origin of the receptors is a male donor with prostate cancer.

This clonotype appeared a few times. V gene TRBV24-1 combines with J gene TRBJ1-5, with D maybe TRBD1 (6 bases). The germline V gene has CDR1 KGHDR and CDR2 SFDVKD. The CDR3 runs 16 residues. V lost 4 bases and J lost 2, with 14 bases in between. CDR3 protein: CATSERGGSGNQPQHF. In DNA form, the CDR3 reads TGTGCCACCAGTGAAAGGGGGGGTAGTGGCAATCAGCCCCAGCATTTT.

This clonotype was recorded many times. The chain joins TRBV6-6 to TRBJ2-4, with D tentatively TRBD1 (6 bases). CDR3 size: 13 residues. Germline CDR1 is MNHNY and CDR2 is SVGAGI (reference sequence). V lost 6 bases to trimming and J lost 5 bases, with 11 bases between them. DNA for the CDR3: TGTGCCAGCAGCAAGACAGGAGAAAACATTCAGTACTTC. It is translated as CASSKTGENIQYF.

This clonotype has a count of ten or more. The genes are TRBV6-8 and TRBJ2-1; 8 bases are shared with TRBD1. The trim removed 5 bases at V and 7 bases at J, leaving 13 bases unmatched. Germline CDR1 and CDR2: MNHGY and SAAAGT. CDR3 length equals 16 residues. The CDR3 loop reads CASSRDPGQGRNEQFF. The CDR3 region has the DNA TGTGCCAGCAGTAGGGACCCTGGACAGGGAAGGAATGAGCAGTTCTTC.

The table lists this clonotype with many counts. The chain joins TRBV4-1 to TRBJ2-3, with 10 bases fitting TRBD2. The junction had 1 base not matched to a gene; V was cut back by 2 bases and J by 2 bases. Germline V lookup: CDR1 MGHRA, CDR2 YSYEKL. The CDR3 totals 15 residues. The CDR3, as DNA: TGCGCCAGCAGCCAAACTAGCGGGGTCACAGATACGCAGTATTTT. It yields the protein CASSQTSGVTDTQYF.

The V call is TRBV29-1, the J call TRBJ1-2, with D possibly TRBD1 on 6 matching bases. This CDR3 has 12 residues. V was pared by 3 bases and J by 8 bases, with 13 bases between. CDR1 is SQVTM, CDR2 ANQGSEA, per germline. The CDR3: CSVETGGKGYTF. CDR3 nucleotide sequence: TGCAGCGTTGAGACCGGGGGCAAAGGCTACACCTTC.

This clonotype was counted ten times or more. The chain uses TRBV4-2 and TRBJ2-3, with 16 bases matching TRBD2. Germline lookup yields CDR1 LGHNA and CDR2 YNFKEQ. CDR3 length: 20 amino acids. With V trimmed by 0 bases and J by 4 bases, 10 bases remained unmatched. The CDR3, as DNA: TGTGCCAGCAGCCAAGACCTCTCGGGACTAGCGGGGGGGCGTGCAGATACGCAGTATTTT. Translated: CASSQDLSGLAGGRADTQYF.